Shown below are 2 T cell receptor beta chains from a single sample sequenced in a study of Ad26.COV2.S vaccination and SARS-CoV-2 variants. This table comes from immunoSEQ multiplex PCR, and its TCRdb copy is limited to in-frame clones, with some not included. The sample has around 300,000 clones; roughly 90% are singletons. The sample's treatment: roughly 18 received Ad26.COV2.S at low or high dose, single or two shots; roughly five received placebo; per-sample allocation not given. All samples were drawn on day 63, counting from the first vaccine or placebo injection. This specimen was peripheral blood, taken in a trial of Ad26.COV2.S vaccine versus placebo. These receptors came from a person between 18 and 60 years old who received the Ad26.COV2.S COVID-19 vaccine or a placebo.

This rearrangement joins TRBV6-5 to TRBJ2-5, with unresolved D. There are 13 residues in the CDR3. CDR1 and CDR2 from the germline V gene are MNHEY and SVGAGI. With 5 bases removed from V and 1 base from J, the gap between germline ends came to 8 bases. The CDR3 sequence: CASSRDFQETQYF. The CDR3 nucleotides read TGTGCCAGCAGTAGAGACTTCCAAGAGACCCAGTACTTC.

The rearrangement uses TRBV7-3 and TRBJ2-1; D perhaps matches TRBD2 (6 bases). This CDR3 region has 14 residues. Per germline, CDR1 SGHTA and CDR2 FQGTGA. Trimming shortened V by 5 bases and J by 3 bases, and 11 bases separated the two germline ends. Here the CDR3 reads CASSLRTNYNEQFF. CDR3 sequence (DNA): TGTGCCAGCAGCCTGCGGACTAACTACAATGAGCAGTTCTTC.